Listed here is a single TCR beta chain. It lacks a known antigen. Base qualities are not recorded, but no much larger clone differs from it by a single base. Taken from the germline V gene, the CDR1 and CDR2 loops are SGHAT and FQNNGV. Measured from the cysteine to the phenylalanine, the CDR3 is 18 residues long. The entry retains the CDR3 DNA only, 54 bases that are in frame from base 1. From V the trimming removes 5 bases and from J it removes 3 bases, while the gene matches leave 8 bases of the junction unaccounted for. Every donor was a healthy Caucasian. The twin cohort consisted of three pairs of female monozygotic twins, all aged roughly 18 to 30 years. Positive isolation kits from Invitrogen were used to isolate the CD4+ and CD8+ T cell populations. The data are from a study of identical twins (dated by TCRdb to 2016 to 2017). Notes on the research overall: TCR alpha and beta repertoires from monozygotic twins, unrelated adults of various ages and cord blood were deep-sequenced to test whether fetal clonotypes persist. To rule out contamination, replicate twin experiments were performed at different times with different library preparation protocols.

General conclusions and limits of the study: Fewer insertions were carried by abundant cord blood beta clonotypes; a weaker similar trend was observed in young adult naive repertoires, while no such trend was observed in memory repertoires. Zero-insertion analyses could be partly confounded by invariant T cells such as MAIT and iNKT, though diverse VJ usage argued against such confounding for most clonotypes. Because the same donors could not be followed over many years, conclusions were based on cross-sectional statistical analysis. In monozygotic twins, recombination models systematically underestimated out-of-frame TCR alpha sharing, but the models matched the sharing seen between unrelated individuals. A weaker excess of twin sharing was found in beta out-of-frame sequences because the signal-to-noise ratio was lowered by fewer shared sequences. Compared with coincidental sharing between unrelated individuals, an excess of low generation-probability sequences was observed among out-of-frame TCR alpha sequences shared between twins.

Preparation of the library involved 5' RACE. Sequencing took place on an Illumina HiSeq 2000. Template switching added a universal primer binding site, and the final cDNA carried a unique molecular identifier that allowed TCR cDNA molecules to be counted accurately. First-strand cDNA for TCR alpha and beta chains was synthesized from specific primers in the conserved constant-segment region. To control for contamination, each cDNA library was double barcoded with a SMART-Mk sample barcode plus Illumina barcodes. TruSeq adapter sequences and Illumina sample barcodes were added in two successive PCR steps. TCR alpha and beta cDNA libraries were sequenced on the Illumina HiSeq platform with custom primers. Regarding the original processing steps: Raw reads were processed with MiGEC to extract unique molecular identifiers, and MiXCR was used to determine CDR3 positions. Recombination models were inferred per individual with the repgenHMM and IGoR tools using an EM algorithm. Shared clonotypes were analyzed with the tcR package in R, and sharing was normalized by the product of cloneset sizes. Out-of-frame nonproductive sequences were analyzed to study raw recombination free of thymic and clonal selection effects. TCRdb itself trimmed the public reads at Q25 with fastp, ran MiXCR and retained productive beta chains. Rows matching on CDR3 protein sequence are summarized as one entry with the most common DNA and genes. The authors' filters were not applied to this entry. The sample table records some 500,000 distinct CDR3 sequences; about 20% of these occur just once. The ten largest make up 0.8% to 1% of the sample.

These data also featured in a second study, about T cells expressing NK-cell markers. That second publication adds: Fewer than ten donors provided sorted CD3+CD56+NKG2C+, CD3+CD56+NKG2C- and CD3+CD56-NKG2C+ T-cell subsets, whose TCR beta-chain repertoires were profiled. Among the eight sequenced donors, only one was HCMV-seronegative, while the other seven were HCMV-seropositive. In several experiments an anti-gammadeltaTCR antibody was added to restrict sorting to alphabetaTCR-expressing T cells. In six donors, the dominant CD3+CD56+NKG2C+ clonotypes were among the top 10 CD8+ clonotypes and accounted for about 1.0-7.0% of CD8+ T cells. Those dominant clonotypes were again the most abundant among CD3+CD56-NKG2C+ cells in several donors, at about 28.3-65%. Whether the expanded NKG2C-expressing T cell clones were specific for HCMV antigens remained unclear. The study sequenced eight donors, all healthy volunteers chosen at random: three men and five women. HCMV serostatus was determined by detecting HCMV-specific IgG in serum with a commercial ELISA kit. MIGEC handled demultiplexing of the reads and grouping by UMI, while MiTCR was used to assemble and quantify clonotypes. To exclude erroneous sequences, any TCR cDNA sequence not supported by at least two reads was discarded. The tcR package was used for downstream repertoire analysis, and clonotypes were matched between fractions using CDR3 nucleotide sequence together with V segment. VDJmatch was used to annotate antigen specificity against VDJdb, with one amino acid substitution allowed in CDR3.

Recombination linked TRBV11-2 to TRBJ2-4; 15 nucleotides in the junction match TRBD2. This receptor was identified in a woman aged 18-35 years in good health. Sequences were obtained from CD4+ T cells sorted from blood. Here is the DNA: TGTGCCAGCAGCCCGAGGACTAGCGGGAGGGGTAGCAAAAACATTCAGTACTTC. It translates to CASSPRTSGRGSKNIQYF.